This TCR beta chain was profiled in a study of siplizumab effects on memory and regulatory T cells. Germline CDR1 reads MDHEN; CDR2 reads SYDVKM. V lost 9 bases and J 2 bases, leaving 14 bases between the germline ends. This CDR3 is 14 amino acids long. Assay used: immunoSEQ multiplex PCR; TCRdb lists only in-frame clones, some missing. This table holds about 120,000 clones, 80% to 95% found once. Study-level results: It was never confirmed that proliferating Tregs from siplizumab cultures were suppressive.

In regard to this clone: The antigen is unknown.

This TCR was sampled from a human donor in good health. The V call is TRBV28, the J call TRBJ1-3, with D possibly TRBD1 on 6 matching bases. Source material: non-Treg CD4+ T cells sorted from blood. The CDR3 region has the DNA TGTGCCAGTGACACAGGGATGGCTGGAAACACCATATATTTT. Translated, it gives CASDTGMAGNTIYF.